Shown below are 8 T cell receptor beta chains from a single sample sequenced in a study of response to subunit inactivated influenza vaccine (dated by TCRdb to the late 2010s). The library was made by RT-PCR. The data were produced on an Illumina HiSeq 2500. Through fastp at Q25 and MiXCR, TCRdb rebuilt clones from the public reads, retaining in-frame beta chains. Every entry covers one CDR3 protein and lists the most common genes and DNA from its rows. The sample table lists about 540,000 distinct CDR3 sequences, around 21% of them with a count of one. About 3% of the sample is in the top ten clones. These sequences were also reported in another study, on T cells expressing NK-cell markers. As the second publication notes: TCR beta cDNA libraries were prepared using 5'RACE template switching, which introduced a universal primer site and unique molecular identifiers.

The material was CD4+ T cells sorted from PBMCs, obtained approximately 13 days after vaccination. The receptors stem from a man in his forties or fifties who received an inactivated influenza vaccine. Donor details come from another sample of the same person, matched by shared clones.

This clonotype has more than one count but fewer than ten. This chain links TRBV7-2 with TRBJ2-3; 8 bases line up with TRBD2. The germline V gene encodes CDR1 SGHTA and CDR2 FQGNSA. The CDR3 contains 15 residues. V trimming: 0 bases; J trimming: 1 base; junction bases outside the gene matches: 0. CDR3 protein: CASSLATSGTDTQYF. CDR3 nucleotide sequence: TGTGCCAGCAGCTTAGCGACTAGCGGCACAGATACGCAGTATTTT.

The chain carries TRBV20-1 and TRBJ2-7; 7 bases map to TRBD1. Per germline, CDR1 DFQATT and CDR2 SNEGSKA (reference sequence). The J segment lost 3 bases and the V segment lost 5 bases, leaving 10 bases of the junction unmatched. There are 14 residues in the CDR3. The DNA of the CDR3 is TGCAGTGCTCACGAGGCAACAGGGGTCTACGAGCAGTACTTC. Protein: CSAHEATGVYEQYF.

Ten or more counts support this clonotype. This sequence joins TRBV14 and TRBJ2-1, with unresolved D. Germline loops: CDR1 SGHDN, CDR2 FVKESK. The CDR3 spans 16 residues. With 1 base removed from V and 0 bases from J, the gap between germline ends came to 10 bases. The CDR3 DNA follows: TGTGCCAGCAGCCAAGTACGCCTCAGCTCCTACAATGAGCAGTTCTTC. Translating gives CASSQVRLSSYNEQFF.

The chain joins TRBV20-1 to TRBJ2-7, with D maybe TRBD1 (6 bases). The V gene's germline CDR1 is DFQATT and CDR2 SNEGSKA (reference sequence). The V end lost 4 bases, the J end lost 4 bases, and 14 bases lay between the germline ends. The CDR3 spans 13 residues. The CDR3 sequence is CSAIRDTLYEQYF. DNA for the CDR3: TGCAGTGCTATCCGGGACACCCTTTACGAGCAGTACTTC.

This clonotype was detected ten times or more. The rearrangement uses TRBV27 and TRBJ2-4; TRBD2 aligns across 10 bases. Germline V CDR1 and CDR2: MNHEY, SMNVEV (reference sequence). The trim removed 2 bases at V and 1 base at J, leaving 11 bases unmatched. The CDR3 is made up of 19 amino acids. This CDR3 reads CASSLLAGDVAGAKNIQYF. The CDR3 region has the DNA TGTGCCAGCAGTTTACTAGCGGGGGACGTTGCGGGGGCCAAAAACATTCAGTACTTC.

The CDR3: CASSLERRGRHTEAFF. For the CDR3, the DNA is TGTGCCAGCAGCTTAGAGAGACGAGGGCGGCACACTGAAGCTTTCTTT. This chain joins TRBV7-6 and TRBJ1-1; D is uncertain. Germline V gene sequence: CDR1 SGHVS, CDR2 FNYEAQ. Deletions cut 1 base from V and 3 bases from J, with 15 bases between. The CDR3 is made up of 16 amino acids.

This clonotype was seen a handful of times. The V gene is TRBV7-6, the J gene TRBJ1-2; tentatively, D is TRBD1 (5 bases). The CDR3 sequence is 15 residues long. Germline assignment: CDR1 SGHVS and CDR2 FNYEAQ. The V gene lost 7 bases and the J gene lost 6 bases, with 21 bases spanning the gap. The CDR3: CASTLWAGTRDGYTF. The DNA for the CDR3 is TGTGCCAGCACCCTTTGGGCAGGGACTAGGGATGGCTACACCTTC.

The gene calls are TRBV5-6 and TRBJ1-1, with D possibly TRBD1 on 6 matching bases. The CDR3 length is 13 residues. Germline CDR1 and CDR2: SGHDT and YYEEEE. The CDR3 here is CATTRGGATEAFF. In DNA form, the CDR3 reads TGTGCGACGACCCGTGGGGGGGCGACTGAAGCTTTCTTT. Looking up the rest from reference TRBV5-6 and TRBJ1-1 gives the full variable domain: DAGVTQSPTHLIKTRGQQVTLRCSPKSGHDTVSWYQQALGQGPQFIFQYYEEEERQRGNFPDRFSGHQFPNYSSELNVNALLLGDSALYLCATTRGGATEAFFGQGTRLTVV.